Listed below are T cell receptor beta chains from one sample, sequenced in a study of T cell responses to AZD1222 COVID-19 vaccine. Using immunoSEQ multiplex PCR, the repertoire was profiled, and TCRdb retains in-frame clones only, with some absent. Of about 110,000 clones in the sample, roughly 84% are singletons; the top ten hold around 9.9%. Source: peripheral blood, taken on day 0 of AZD1222 vaccination. These receptors were obtained from an adult in good health. Each CDR3 is given with its conserved first and last residue. The D gene is left open where the match is weak. Only some rows state a clone size, as once, few, many or a class for expanded clones.

size	J	D	V	DNA	CDR3
NA	TRBJ2-1	TRBD2	TRBV27	TGTGCCAGCAGTCCCGGGACTAGCGGGAGGGACTACTACAATGAGCAGTTCTTC	CASSPGTSGRDYYNEQFF
NA	TRBJ1-2	NA	TRBV7-2	TGTGCCAGCAGACTGCAGGGGTACTATGGCTACACCTTC	CASRLQGYYGYTF
NA	TRBJ2-7	NA	TRBV28	TGTGCCAGCAGTTTAGTGGGGCCTACCTACGAGCAGTACTTC	CASSLVGPTYEQYF
NA	TRBJ1-1	NA	TRBV6-5	TGTGCCAGCACAGGTGCCACTGAAGCTTTCTTT	CASTGATEAFF
NA	TRBJ2-7	NA	TRBV27	TGTGCCACCGCATCATACGAGCAGTACTTC	CATASYEQYF
NA	TRBJ1-2	NA	TRBV19	TGTGCCAGTAGTATCGCCAGGGACTGGGGCTACACCTTC	CASSIARDWGYTF
once	TRBJ1-5	TRBD1	TRBV6-5	TGTGCCAGCAGCCTACTGGGGACAGCTAATCAGCCCCAGCATTTT	CASSLLGTANQPQHF
few	TRBJ1-6	NA	TRBV3-1/TRBV3-2	TGTGCCAGCAGCCAAGGAGGCATGGGTTGGTCACCCCTCCACTTT	CASSQGGMGWSPLHF
NA	TRBJ2-7	TRBD1	TRBV7-9	TGTGCCAGCAGCTTAGGGGCAGGGGGCTATTCCTACGAGCAGTACTTC	CASSLGAGGYSYEQYF
NA	TRBJ1-1	TRBD1	TRBV7-8	TGTGCCAGCAGCTGGACAGGGAACACTGAAGCTTTCTTT	CASSWTGNTEAFF
NA	TRBJ1-3	NA	TRBV5-1	TGCGCCAGCAGCTTGGAGACGGGGAGGTCTGGAAACACCATATATTTT	CASSLETGRSGNTIYF
NA	TRBJ2-1	TRBD2	TRBV14	TGTGCCAGCAGCCCTCTCAGTGTGGCTAGCGGGGGGGCCCTTGAGCAGTTCTTC	CASSPLSVASGGALEQFF
few	TRBJ2-1	TRBD1	TRBV6-5	TGTGCCAGCCTCCTCTCTGGACAGGGCAGCAATGAGCAGTTCTTC	CASLLSGQGSNEQFF
NA	TRBJ1-4	NA	TRBV18	TGTGCCAGCTCATATGCGGGAGCGAATGAAAAACTGTTTTTT	CASSYAGANEKLFF
once	TRBJ1-2	TRBD1	TRBV28	TGTGCCAGCAGTTCGAGGGGGACAGGGGGTAACTATGGCTACACCTTC	CASSSRGTGGNYGYTF
NA	TRBJ1-5	NA	TRBV5-6	TGTGCCAGCAGCTTAGGACCTTCAGGTCAGCCCCAGCATTTT	CASSLGPSGQPQHF
NA	TRBJ2-7	NA	TRBV11-3	TGTGCCAGCAGCTTAGCTGGGGGCAACTTCTACGAGCAGTACTTC	CASSLAGGNFYEQYF
NA	TRBJ1-2	TRBD1	TRBV7-9	TGTGCCAGCAGCCCCAGGACAGGGGTGCAGGGTGGCTACACCTTC	CASSPRTGVQGGYTF
NA	TRBJ2-3	TRBD2	TRBV27	TGTGCCACCAAGCGGGAGTTAAGAACAGATACGCAGTATTTT	CATKRELRTDTQYF
NA	TRBJ2-1	TRBD2	TRBV27	TGTGCCAGCAGTTTATTAGGGACTAGCGCCAATGAGCAGTTCTTC	CASSLLGTSANEQFF
NA	TRBJ2-1	NA	TRBV7-8	TGTGCCAGCAGCTTATCCCCTCTCTCTTACAATGAGCAGTTCTTC	CASSLSPLSYNEQFF
NA	TRBJ2-4	NA	TRBV28	TGTGCCAGCAGTCCACCGTGGGGATTTGGAAACATTCAGTACTTC	CASSPPWGFGNIQYF
NA	TRBJ2-7	NA	TRBV13	TGTGCCAGCAGTCGACCACACAGAGACTACGAGCAGTACTTC	CASSRPHRDYEQYF
NA	TRBJ2-1	NA	TRBV28	TGTGCCAGCACTTCTGAGGTTTTTAGGGGTTTGGAGAGGGGCAATGAGCAGTTCTTC	CASTSEVFRGLERGNEQFF
few	TRBJ1-5	NA	TRBV9	TGTGCCAGCAGCTCATCGGGGGCTAGCAATCAGCCCCAGCATTTT	CASSSSGASNQPQHF
NA	TRBJ1-5	NA	TRBV7-8	TGTGCCAGCAGCGAACGCTATAGCAATCAGCCCCAGCATTTT	CASSERYSNQPQHF
NA	TRBJ2-7	TRBD2	TRBV3-1/TRBV3-2	TGTGCCAGCAGCCAAGGGCTAGCGGGAACCGAGCAGTACTTC	CASSQGLAGTEQYF
NA	TRBJ2-5	NA	TRBV5-1	TGCGCCAGCAGCTATAATCCTGGTGTAGGGGCCGCTGCCGAGACCCAGTACTTC	CASSYNPGVGAAAETQYF
NA	TRBJ1-5	TRBD1	TRBV6-2/TRBV6-3	TGTGCCAGCAGTTACCGGTGGGGACAGGGGAACGTAAATCAGCCCCAGCATTTT	CASSYRWGQGNVNQPQHF
NA	TRBJ2-7	TRBD1	TRBV28	TGTGCCAGCAGTTTAGGGGGACAGGGCGAATACGAGCAGTACTTC	CASSLGGQGEYEQYF
many	TRBJ2-7	NA	TRBV5-1	TGCGCCAGTAAGATGGGGGACGAGCAGTACTTC	CASKMGDEQYF
NA	TRBJ1-3	NA	TRBV5-1	TGCGCCAGCAGCCTCGATCTGAGCTCTGGAAACACCATATATTTT	CASSLDLSSGNTIYF
NA	TRBJ1-3	TRBD1	TRBV18	TGTGCCAGCTCAGAACAGGGGCGCTCTGGAAACACCATATATTTT	CASSEQGRSGNTIYF
NA	TRBJ1-1	NA	TRBV27	TGTGCCAGCAGTCTGTCGGTCAGCGGGAACACTGAAGCTTTCTTT	CASSLSVSGNTEAFF
NA	TRBJ1-2	TRBD1	TRBV28	TGTGCCAGCAGACCAGCACTAGGGGGCCAAGGCTACACCTTC	CASRPALGGQGYTF
NA	TRBJ2-7	TRBD2	TRBV28	TGTGCCAGCAGTTTGTGGGCTAGCGGGACCTCCTACGAGCAGTACTTC	CASSLWASGTSYEQYF
NA	TRBJ2-3	TRBD2	TRBV6-6	TGTGCCAGCAGTCAAAATTTATATAGCGGGGGGAGCCCAGATACGCAGTATTTT	CASSQNLYSGGSPDTQYF
NA	TRBJ2-5	NA	TRBV7-6	TGTGCCAGCAGCTTAGCCCGGGGGTTCCAAGAGACCCAGTACTTC	CASSLARGFQETQYF
NA	TRBJ2-3	TRBD1	TRBV10-3	TGTGCCATCAGTACCTTTAGGACAGGGGCCACAGATACGCAGTATTTT	CAISTFRTGATDTQYF
NA	TRBJ1-1	NA	TRBV6-5	TGTGCCAGCAGTTACTCAGCCAGGGTCGCCACTGAAGCTTTCTTT	CASSYSARVATEAFF
NA	TRBJ2-3	NA	TRBV5-4	TGTGCCAGCAGCTTGTTCGGGGGCCTTAGCACAGATACGCAGTATTTT	CASSLFGGLSTDTQYF
NA	TRBJ2-1	TRBD2	TRBV7-8	TGTGCCAGCAGCTTACCGGGAGGATACAATGAGCAGTTCTTC	CASSLPGGYNEQFF
few	TRBJ1-4	NA	TRBV24-1	TGTGCCACCAGGCAACTAGGACAGTTTAATGAAAAACTGTTTTTT	CATRQLGQFNEKLFF
NA	TRBJ2-1	NA	TRBV21-1	TGTGCCAGCAGTAACGGGGCCGCAAGGTACAATGAGCAGTTCTTC	CASSNGAARYNEQFF
NA	TRBJ2-5	NA	TRBV27	TGTGCCAGCAGTTTGGGTGAGACCCAGTACTTC	CASSLGETQYF
NA	TRBJ1-2	TRBD1	TRBV28	TGTGCCAGCAGTTTATCCGGGACAGGGGTGAGGTATGGCTACACCTTC	CASSLSGTGVRYGYTF
once	TRBJ1-2	NA	TRBV5-1	TGCGCCAGCAGCTTGGCCTTGGGGCGCGAAGGCTACACCTTC	CASSLALGREGYTF
NA	TRBJ1-5	NA	TRBV3-1/TRBV3-2	TGTGCCAGCAGCCAAGCTGGAGGCAGGGTGCAGCCCCAGCATTTT	CASSQAGGRVQPQHF
NA	TRBJ1-6	TRBD1	TRBV19	TGTGCCAGTAGTCCCAGGGGGGGGACGAGGACTTCACCCCTCCACTTT	CASSPRGGTRTSPLHF
NA	TRBJ1-3	NA	TRBV28	TGTGCCAGCAGTTTGGCAGCTTTCGTAGGCTCTGGAAACACCATATATTTT	CASSLAAFVGSGNTIYF
NA	TRBJ2-1	TRBD1	TRBV28	TGTGCCAGCAGTCCAGGGACAGCCTACAATGAGCAGTTCTTC	CASSPGTAYNEQFF
NA	TRBJ1-6	TRBD1	TRBV11-2	TGTGCCAGCAGCTCAACTGGGACAGTTAGTTCACCCCTCCACTTT	CASSSTGTVSSPLHF
NA	TRBJ2-7	NA	TRBV28	TGTGCCAGCAGTTTAGCCGACAGGGAGCAGTACTTC	CASSLADREQYF
NA	TRBJ2-5	TRBD1	TRBV19	TGTGCCAGTAGTATGTTCCTCCTCCGAGACAGGGTCACTAAAGAGACCCAGTACTTC	CASSMFLLRDRVTKETQYF
NA	TRBJ2-3	TRBD1	TRBV6-5	TGTGCCAGTCGACAGGGAACAGATACGCAGTATTTT	CASRQGTDTQYF